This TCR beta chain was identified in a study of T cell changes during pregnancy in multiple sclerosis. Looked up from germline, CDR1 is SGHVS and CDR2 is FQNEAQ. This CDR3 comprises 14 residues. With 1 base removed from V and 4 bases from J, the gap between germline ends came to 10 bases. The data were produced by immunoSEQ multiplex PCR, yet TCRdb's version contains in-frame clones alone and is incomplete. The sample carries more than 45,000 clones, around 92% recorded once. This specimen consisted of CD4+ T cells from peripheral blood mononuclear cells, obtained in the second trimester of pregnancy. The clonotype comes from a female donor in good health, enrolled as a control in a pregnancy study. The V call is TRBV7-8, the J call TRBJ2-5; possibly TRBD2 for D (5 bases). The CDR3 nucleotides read TGTGCCAGCAGCTTAGTGGCGGGCACAGAGACCCAGTACTTC. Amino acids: CASSLVAGTETQYF.